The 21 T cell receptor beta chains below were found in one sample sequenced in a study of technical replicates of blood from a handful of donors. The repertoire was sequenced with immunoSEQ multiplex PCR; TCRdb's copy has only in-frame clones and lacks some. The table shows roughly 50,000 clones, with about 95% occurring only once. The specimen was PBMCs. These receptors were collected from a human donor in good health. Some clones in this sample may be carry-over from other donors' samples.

The CDR3 sequence: CASSSGTGNTEAFF. CDR3 nucleotide sequence: TGTGCCAGCAGCTCAGGGACAGGGAACACTGAAGCTTTCTTT. The V gene is TRBV7-8, the J gene TRBJ1-1; 8 bases map to TRBD1. Per the germline V gene, CDR1 is SGHVS and CDR2 is FQNEAQ. V lost 4 bases, J lost 1 base, and 2 bases stayed unmatched. The CDR3 extends over 14 amino acids.

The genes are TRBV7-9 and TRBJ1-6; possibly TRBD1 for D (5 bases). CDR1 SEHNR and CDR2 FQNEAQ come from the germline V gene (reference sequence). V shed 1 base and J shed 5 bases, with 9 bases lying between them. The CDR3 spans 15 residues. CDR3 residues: CASSLGGIDNSPLHF. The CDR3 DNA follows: TGTGCCAGCAGCTTAGGGGGCATCGATAATTCACCCCTCCACTTT.

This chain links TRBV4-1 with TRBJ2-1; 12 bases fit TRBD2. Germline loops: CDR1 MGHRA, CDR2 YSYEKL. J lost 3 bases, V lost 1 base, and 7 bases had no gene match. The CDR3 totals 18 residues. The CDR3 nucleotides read TGCGCCAGCAGCCAAGGACTAGCGGGGGATGCAAGCTACAATGAGCAGTTCTTC. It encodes CASSQGLAGDASYNEQFF.

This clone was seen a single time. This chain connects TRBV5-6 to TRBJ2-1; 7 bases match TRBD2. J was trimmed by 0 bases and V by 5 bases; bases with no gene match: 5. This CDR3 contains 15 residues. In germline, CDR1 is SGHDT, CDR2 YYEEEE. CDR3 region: CASSSWGGSYNEQFF. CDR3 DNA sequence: TGTGCCAGCAGTTCATGGGGGGGCTCCTACAATGAGCAGTTCTTC.

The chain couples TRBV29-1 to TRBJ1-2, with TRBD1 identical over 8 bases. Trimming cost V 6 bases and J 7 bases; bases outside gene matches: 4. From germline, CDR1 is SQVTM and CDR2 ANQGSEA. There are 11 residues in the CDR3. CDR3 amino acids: CSVTGDSGYTF. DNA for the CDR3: TGCAGCGTGACAGGGGACAGTGGCTACACCTTC.

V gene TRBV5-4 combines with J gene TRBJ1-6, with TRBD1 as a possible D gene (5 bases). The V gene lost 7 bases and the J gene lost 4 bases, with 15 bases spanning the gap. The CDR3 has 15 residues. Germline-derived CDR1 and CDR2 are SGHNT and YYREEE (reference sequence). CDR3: CASSTAGTYNSPLHF. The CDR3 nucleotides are TGTGCCAGCTCGACTGCCGGGACTTATAATTCACCCCTCCACTTT.

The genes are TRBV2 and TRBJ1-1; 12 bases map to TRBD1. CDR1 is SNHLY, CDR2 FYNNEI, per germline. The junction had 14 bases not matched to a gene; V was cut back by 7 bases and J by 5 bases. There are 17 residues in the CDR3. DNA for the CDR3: TGTGCCAGCAAGCGGCTCCCGGGACAGGGGGCGAAGACTGAAGCTTTCTTT. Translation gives CASKRLPGQGAKTEAFF.

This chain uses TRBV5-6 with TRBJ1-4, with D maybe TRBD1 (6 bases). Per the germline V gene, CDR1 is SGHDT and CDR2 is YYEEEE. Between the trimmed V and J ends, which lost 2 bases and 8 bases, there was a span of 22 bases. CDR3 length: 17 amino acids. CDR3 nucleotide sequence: TGTGCCAGCAGCTTACTGGGCAGGGGTTTGGGAAGAGAAAAACTGTTTTTT. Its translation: CASSLLGRGLGREKLFF. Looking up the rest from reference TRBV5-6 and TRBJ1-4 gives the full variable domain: DAGVTQSPTHLIKTRGQQVTLRCSPKSGHDTVSWYQQALGQGPQFIFQYYEEEERQRGNFPDRFSGHQFPNYSSELNVNALLLGDSALYLCASSLLGRGLGREKLFFGSGTQLSVL.

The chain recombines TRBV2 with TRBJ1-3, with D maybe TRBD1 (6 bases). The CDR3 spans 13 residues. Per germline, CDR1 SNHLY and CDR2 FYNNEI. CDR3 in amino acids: CGGRQSSGNTIYF. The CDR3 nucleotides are TGTGGGGGGCGGCAAAGCTCTGGAAACACCATATATTTT.

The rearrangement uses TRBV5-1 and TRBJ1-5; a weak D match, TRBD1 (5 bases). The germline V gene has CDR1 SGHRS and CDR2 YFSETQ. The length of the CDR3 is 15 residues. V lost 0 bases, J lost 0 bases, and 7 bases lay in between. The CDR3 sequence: CASSLEGDSNQPQHF. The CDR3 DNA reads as TGCGCCAGCAGCTTGGAAGGGGATAGCAATCAGCCCCAGCATTTT.

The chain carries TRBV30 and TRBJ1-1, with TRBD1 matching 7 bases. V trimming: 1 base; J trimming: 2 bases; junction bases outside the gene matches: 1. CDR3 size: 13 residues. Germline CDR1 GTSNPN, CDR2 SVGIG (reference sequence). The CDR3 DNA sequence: TGTGCCTGGAGTGGGACAGGCAACACTGAAGCTTTCTTT. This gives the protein CAWSGTGNTEAFF.

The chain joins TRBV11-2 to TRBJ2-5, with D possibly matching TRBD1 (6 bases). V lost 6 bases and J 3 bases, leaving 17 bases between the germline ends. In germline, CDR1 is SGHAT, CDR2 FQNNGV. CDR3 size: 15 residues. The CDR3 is CASSSPFSGEETQYF. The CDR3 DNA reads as TGTGCCAGCAGTTCCCCGTTCTCAGGGGAAGAGACCCAGTACTTC.

The CDR3 loop is CASSYLADNEQFF. DNA for the CDR3: TGTGCCAGCAGTTATTTAGCGGACAATGAGCAGTTCTTC. The chain recombines TRBV6-6 with TRBJ2-1; a weak D match, TRBD2 (6 bases). The length of the CDR3 is 13 residues. CDR1 and CDR2 from the germline V gene are MNHNY and SVGAGI (reference sequence). V lost 3 bases, J lost 5 bases, and 8 bases lay in between.

The DNA for the CDR3 is TGTGCCAGCAGCCCCGGCAACGGGATGGCGCAGTATTTT. Translation gives CASSPGNGMAQYF. The V gene is TRBV7-3, the J gene TRBJ2-3, with D maybe TRBD2 (5 bases). Trimming pared 5 bases from V and 10 bases from J, leaving 16 bases between. There are 13 residues in the CDR3. CDR1 is SGHTA, CDR2 FQGTGA, per germline.

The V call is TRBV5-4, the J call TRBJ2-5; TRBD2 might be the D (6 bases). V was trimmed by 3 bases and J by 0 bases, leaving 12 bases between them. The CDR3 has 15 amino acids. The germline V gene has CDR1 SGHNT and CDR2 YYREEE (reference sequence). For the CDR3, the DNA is TGTGCCAGCAGCTCCGGACGGGGGTACCAAGAGACCCAGTACTTC. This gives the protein CASSSGRGYQETQYF.

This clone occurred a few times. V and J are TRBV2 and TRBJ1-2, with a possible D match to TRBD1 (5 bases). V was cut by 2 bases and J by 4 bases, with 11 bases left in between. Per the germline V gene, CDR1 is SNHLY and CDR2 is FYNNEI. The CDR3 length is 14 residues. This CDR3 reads CASSESRAPYGYTF. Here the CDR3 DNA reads TGTGCCAGCAGTGAATCCAGGGCCCCCTATGGCTACACCTTC.

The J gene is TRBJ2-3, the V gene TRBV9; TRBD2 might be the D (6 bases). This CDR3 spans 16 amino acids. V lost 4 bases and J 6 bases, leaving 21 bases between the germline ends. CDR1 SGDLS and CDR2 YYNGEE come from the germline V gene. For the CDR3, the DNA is TGTGCCAGCAGCCCCAGTGGAGGGGCCGGTGCCGATACGCAGTATTTT. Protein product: CASSPSGGAGADTQYF.

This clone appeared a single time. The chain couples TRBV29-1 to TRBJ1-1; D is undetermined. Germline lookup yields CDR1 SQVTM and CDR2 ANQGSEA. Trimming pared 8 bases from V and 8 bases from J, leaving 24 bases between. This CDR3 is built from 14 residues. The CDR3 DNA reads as TGCAGCTACCTCGAAGCGGCCCTCGGGCACGAAGCTTTCTTT. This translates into CSYLEAALGHEAFF.

Here the CDR3 DNA reads TGCGCCAGCAGCCAAGACCCCGGCTCGACGGGATTCTACAATGAGCAGTTCTTC. It yields the protein CASSQDPGSTGFYNEQFF. The chain has TRBV4-1 and TRBJ2-1; D is perhaps TRBD2 (5 bases). Trimming stripped 0 bases from V and 3 bases from J, with 18 bases between. The CDR3 is 18 residues long. The germline CDR1 and CDR2 sequences are MGHRA and YSYEKL.

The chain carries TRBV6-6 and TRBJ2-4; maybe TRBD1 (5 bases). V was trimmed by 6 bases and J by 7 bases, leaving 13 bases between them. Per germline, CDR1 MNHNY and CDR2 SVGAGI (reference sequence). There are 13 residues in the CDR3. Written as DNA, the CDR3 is TGTGCCAGCAGAGAAACAGGAGCTAACATTCAGTACTTC. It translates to CASRETGANIQYF.

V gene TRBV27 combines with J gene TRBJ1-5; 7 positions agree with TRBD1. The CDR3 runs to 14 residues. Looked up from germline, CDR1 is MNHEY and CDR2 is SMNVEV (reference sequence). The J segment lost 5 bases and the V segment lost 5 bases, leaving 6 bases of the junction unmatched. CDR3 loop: CASSIRQGHQPQHF. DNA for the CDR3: TGTGCCAGCAGTATTAGACAGGGTCATCAGCCCCAGCATTTT.